These 4 T cell receptor beta chains were sequenced from one sample in a study of shared clonotypes between healthy human individuals. Sequencing was performed with immunoSEQ multiplex PCR; in TCRdb, only in-frame clones are kept and a portion is missing. Here the sample spans about 2.4 million clones, approximately 93% being singletons. Sequencing was done on a sample of naive CD4+ T cells from PBMCs. Subset meaning: CD45RA+ positively selected. The receptors were sampled from a man aged 18 to 30 in good health. Some clones in this sample may be carry-over from other donors' samples.

This chain links TRBV28 with TRBJ1-2; TRBD1 is a possible D gene (6 bases). Per the germline V gene, CDR1 is MDHEN and CDR2 is SYDVKM. The V and J ends lost 1 base and 8 bases respectively, with 17 bases between them. The CDR3 runs 15 residues. CDR3 residues: CASSLSRGGLLGYTF. CDR3 coding DNA: TGTGCCAGCAGTTTATCCAGGGGAGGGTTGCTCGGCTACACCTTC.

V gene TRBV5-4 combines with J gene TRBJ2-5, with TRBD2 as a possible D gene (6 bases). The V and J ends lost 0 bases and 3 bases respectively, with 15 bases between them. The CDR3 length is 16 residues. Germline CDR1 is SGHNT and CDR2 is YYREEE (reference sequence). The CDR3 DNA is TGTGCCAGCAGCTTGGTAGGAGGGGCAGGGAAAGAGACCCAGTACTTC. The encoded protein is CASSLVGGAGKETQYF.

The rearrangement uses TRBV9 and TRBJ2-5; TRBD1 or TRBD2 may be the D gene (5 bases each). Germline-derived CDR1 and CDR2 are SGDLS and YYNGEE. The CDR3 consists of 16 residues. Trimming took off 0 bases at V and 5 bases at J, with 17 bases between the two ends. The CDR3 bases are TGTGCCAGCAGCGTAGGAGGGACGTCCTGGGGGGAGACCCAGTACTTC. It yields the protein CASSVGGTSWGETQYF.

This clone was found once. The chain recombines TRBV30 with TRBJ1-3; D gene ambiguous. V was shortened by 0 bases and J by 11 bases, with 8 bases between the two germline ends. CDR1 is GTSNPN and CDR2 is SVGIG in the germline V gene (reference sequence). This CDR3 comprises 11 residues. CDR3 in DNA: TGTGCCTGGAGTGTACGTGGAGCCATATATTTT. Protein product: CAWSVRGAIYF.